The TCR beta chain under discussion was sequenced for a study of shared clonotypes between healthy human individuals. Study-wide results and limits: Tissues were not sampled, only blood, and their repertoires likely differ. Generation of non-shared clonotypes was less probable than generation of clonotypes shared by all four donors.

For this clone: Its matching antigen is unknown. This specimen includes other DNA sequences encoding the same CDR3.

Only in-frame clones appear in the TCRdb table, and some are missing; sequencing was by immunoSEQ multiplex PCR. The table records roughly 2.6 million clones, roughly nine tenths of them present only once. The CDR3 totals 14 residues. Germline V lookup: CDR1 SGHRS, CDR2 YFSETQ. Trimming took off 2 bases at V and 2 bases at J, with 8 bases between the two ends. This TCR was sampled from a man aged 18 to 29 in good health. The material sequenced was naive CD4+ T cells sorted from blood. The subset is: CD45RA+ positively selected. This chain connects TRBV5-1 to TRBJ2-1; D might be TRBD2 (6 bases). The CDR3 reads CASSLERAYNEQFF. For the CDR3, the DNA is TGCGCCAGCAGCTTAGAGCGGGCCTACAATGAGCAGTTCTTC.